This is a list of T cell receptor beta chains from one sample in a study of cytomegalovirus exposure and HLA in healthy donors. Using immunoSEQ multiplex PCR, the repertoire was profiled, and TCRdb retains in-frame clones only, with some absent. The table lists 150,000 to 200,000 clones, 84% of them singletons. Input material: PBMCs. The receptors originated from a man between 25 and 39 years old in good health and CMV-seronegative. The CDR3 runs from the conserved cysteine through the conserved F or W. Fields, in order: J gene, V gene, CDR3 protein.

TRBJ2-3,TRBV29-1,CSVPPRQGGDTQYF
TRBJ2-7,TRBV4-1,CASSQDERGLRYEQYF
TRBJ1-2,TRBV15,CATSRDWRQGGYGYTF
TRBJ2-5,TRBV5-6,CASSLVSGGETQYF
TRBJ2-1,TRBV4-1,CASSQASAGAVQYEQFF
TRBJ2-7,TRBV27,CASSSPRGRGEQYF
TRBJ2-3,TRBV6-5,CASTTGATYTDTQYF
TRBJ2-7,TRBV27,CASSPHRGSGGSYEQYF
TRBJ1-1,TRBV7-2,CASSLQHLNTEAFF
TRBJ2-3,TRBV30,CAGGQGATDTQYF
TRBJ2-7,TRBV27,CASSSLSSYEQYF
TRBJ2-2,TRBV5-1,CASSLPLAGDAGELFF
TRBJ2-3,TRBV5-1,CASSPGQPRVPDTQYF
TRBJ1-3,TRBV7-9,CASSSWTDTGAGNTIYF
TRBJ2-1,TRBV27,CASRKGTGPNEQFF
TRBJ2-7,TRBV4-1,CASSQVNHESYEQYF
TRBJ1-1,TRBV6-6,CASSDTGVNTEAFF
TRBJ2-7,TRBV7-2,CASSLVGSPYEQYF
TRBJ2-1,TRBV18,CATSTSGDSSYNEQFF
TRBJ1-3,TRBV4-1,CASSQAWTGRIGNTIYF
TRBJ1-2,TRBV7-9,CATTSQQGSNYGYTF
TRBJ1-6,TRBV21-1,CASSKVGGHYRITLHF
TRBJ2-1,TRBV7-8,CASSLEPSSSVVYEQFF
TRBJ2-6,TRBV29-1,CSVSYGGTGANVLTF
TRBJ1-2,TRBV10-3,CAISESKVGAELYGYTF
TRBJ2-1,TRBV7-6,CASSSNRGEQFF
TRBJ2-3,TRBV5-1,CASSQASGGYTDTQYF
TRBJ2-7,TRBV2,CASSEARPTGGDLGEQYF
TRBJ2-7,TRBV30,CAWSGLAGGRLEQYF
TRBJ2-7,TRBV15,CATSTPDWDSETYEQYF
TRBJ2-4,TRBV5-8,CASSLFVGRGAKNIQYF
TRBJ2-5,TRBV27,CASSLLGYQETQYF
TRBJ1-4,TRBV9,CASSVAPGADEKLFF
TRBJ1-1,TRBV6-5,CASSARRQIMTEAFF
TRBJ2-7,TRBV7-9,CASSGIERTGDEQYF
TRBJ1-4,TRBV2,CASSGQNEKLFF
TRBJ2-3,TRBV27,CASSSRVRTDTQYF
TRBJ2-7,TRBV6-5,CASSRALGLYEQYF
TRBJ2-1,TRBV15,CATSSGLVEGQSEQFF
TRBJ2-7,TRBV28,CASSPPTGLSYEQYF
TRBJ2-5,TRBV7-8,CASRSTRTGGEQTQYF
TRBJ1-6,TRBV4-1,CASRGQPPPNSPLHF
TRBJ1-3,TRBV9,CASSVSGTPFSGNTIYF
TRBJ2-7,TRBV6-1,CASGLAGTYEQYF
TRBJ2-5,TRBV5-1,CASSLVLQETQYF
TRBJ2-1,TRBV29-1,CSVVAGSNEQFF
TRBJ1-2,TRBV7-9,CASSHTAGQLYGYTF
TRBJ1-1,TRBV4-1,CASSQHRVQNTEAFF
TRBJ2-6,TRBV4-1,CASSDRAGANVLTF
TRBJ2-7,TRBV5-4,CASSPDFGREQYF
TRBJ2-7,TRBV2,CASSTTGTEQYF
TRBJ2-7,TRBV11-1,CASSPQTGDEQYF
TRBJ2-1,TRBV5-1,CASSLTGGVDEQFF
TRBJ2-7,TRBV7-9,CASSFSTTRQGPSYEQYF
TRBJ1-4,TRBV15,CATSREGGPTKGEKLFF